This T cell receptor (beta chain) stems from a study of regulatory T cells in long-lasting Graves disease. Study information: With positive TSH receptor antibodies and over 5 years of antithyroid drugs, Graves' disease was considered persistent.

Through Arm-PCR of CDR3 regions and iRepertoire HTBI primers, TCR beta libraries were built. TCRdb used MiXCR to reprocess the multiplex PCR reads, holding one entry per CDR3 protein. The sample contains fewer than 600,000 distinct CDR3 sequences, about 20% of which appear only once. General study points: Sharing of public clonotypes was greater in persistent patients (under 3,000) than in new patients (fewer than 1,000).

In the case of this clonotype: The antigen remains undetermined. Just one base apart from a much larger clone, this may be a read error.

Time point defined: persistent/refractory GD, antithyroid drugs over 5 years with positive TRAb. Following extraction of RNA from PBMCs, that RNA was used to make the TCR library. An endocrinology department in Xi'an, China, recruited the patients. The source material was peripheral blood mononuclear cells (PBMCs), sampled when the disease was refractory, from a patient treated with antithyroid drugs. The sequence came from a female donor with Graves disease.

In DNA, the CDR3 is TGTGCCAGCAGCTTAGCTAGCGGGGGCAACTATTGCTACACCTTC. Encoded protein: CASSLASGGNYCYTF. The chain joins TRBV11-2 to TRBJ1-2, with D perhaps matching TRBD1 (6 bases). The CDR3 runs 15 residues. In germline, CDR1 is SGHAT, CDR2 FQNNGV.